This TCR beta chain was sequenced in a study of blood T cell repertoires in COVID-19. Trimming pared 4 bases from V and 5 bases from J, leaving 11 bases between. This CDR3 region has 13 residues. Looked up from germline, CDR1 is WNHNN and CDR2 is SYGVQD (reference sequence). The repertoire was sequenced with immunoSEQ multiplex PCR; TCRdb's copy has only in-frame clones and lacks some. The sample includes roughly 51,000 clones, approximately 86% seen only once; the top ten take just under 3%. The TCR was taken from a woman aged 80 or older with acute or convalescent COVID-19. This rearrangement joins TRBV10-1 to TRBJ1-1, with D uncertain. The specimen was peripheral blood. CDR3: CASSVSSGTEAFF. The CDR3, as DNA: TGCGCCAGCAGTGTTTCCTCCGGGACTGAAGCTTTCTTT.